This TCR beta chain was observed in a study of radiation and T cells in renal cell carcinoma. Study-level information: Nephrectomy followed 15 Gy stereotactic body radiation by 4 weeks. Overall study results and limits: In blood, top tumor clones expanded by 2 weeks, shrinking by 4.

The sample's time point: blood 2 weeks post-SBRT. The sample's treatment: 15 Gy SBRT to primary tumor, nephrectomy 4 weeks later. The tumor was a clear cell renal cell carcinoma. Note on this clone: Its matching antigen is unknown.

V was clipped by 4 bases and J by 8 bases; unmatched bases: 16. CDR1 SEHNR and CDR2 FQNEAQ come from the germline V gene (reference sequence). This CDR3 has 17 amino acids. Clones were sequenced by immunoSEQ multiplex PCR, and TCRdb holds only the in-frame ones, with some missing. The sample shows roughly 75,000 clones, 82% of them seen only once. The sequence derives from a man aged 60-69 years with renal cell carcinoma. The specimen was blood, collected from a patient whose treatment included radiotherapy and nephrectomy. The V call is TRBV7-9, the J call TRBJ1-4; 7 bases align to TRBD1. The CDR3 is CASSSIVNRGSVEKLFF. The CDR3 region has the DNA TGTGCCAGCAGCTCCATCGTTAACAGGGGTAGTGTGGAAAAACTGTTTTTT. Looking up the rest from reference TRBV7-9 and TRBJ1-4 gives the full variable domain: DTGVSQNPRHKITKRGQNVTFRCDPISEHNRLYWYRQTLGQGPEFLTYFQNEAQLEKSRLLSDRFSAERPKGSFSTLEIQRTEQGDSAMYLCASSSIVNRGSVEKLFFGSGTQLSVL.